The 11 T cell receptor beta chains given below trace back to one sample, sequenced in a study of immune cell composition in non-small cell lung cancer. Sequencing was performed with immunoSEQ multiplex PCR; in TCRdb, only in-frame clones are kept and a portion is missing. The sample lists thousands of clones, 75% occurring once. Normal lung was sampled as far from the tumour as possible, at least 3 cm. Material: non-adjacent lung tissue. The receptors come from a human donor with non-small cell lung cancer.

The rearrangement links TRBV4-2 to TRBJ2-1; TRBD2 agrees at 11 bases. V was clipped by 3 bases and J by 5 bases; unmatched bases: 3. CDR1 is LGHNA, CDR2 YNFKEQ, per germline. The CDR3 is 15 residues long. The CDR3 region has the DNA TGTGCCAGCAGCCAGGGACTAGCGGAAAACAATGAGCAGTTCTTC. Translated, it gives CASSQGLAENNEQFF.

The gene calls are TRBV4-2 and TRBJ2-7, with 9 bases matching TRBD2. Per the germline V gene, CDR1 is LGHNA and CDR2 is YNFKEQ. The CDR3 runs 16 residues. V dropped 0 bases and J dropped 5; count of bases not matched to a gene: 8. The DNA for the CDR3 is TGTGCCAGCAGCCAAGAAGTCGGTAGCGGGAGCCACGAGCAGTACTTC. This gives the protein CASSQEVGSGSHEQYF.

This clone was seen just once. The chain links TRBV5-1 to TRBJ1-1, with a tentative D call TRBD1 (6 bases). The V end lost 0 bases, the J end lost 8 bases, and 17 bases lay between the germline ends. There are 15 residues in the CDR3. Germline values: CDR1 SGHRS, CDR2 YFSETQ. The CDR3 coding sequence is TGCGCCAGCAGCTTGGGTGGGGGCACGACCCTGGAAGCTTTCTTT. This codes for CASSLGGGTTLEAFF.

The chain is built from TRBV4-2 and TRBJ1-2; D is unresolved. Germline V CDR1 and CDR2: LGHNA, YNFKEQ. The CDR3 length is 13 residues. Trimming stripped 1 base from V and 4 bases from J, with 7 bases between. The CDR3 region has the DNA TGTGCCAGCAGCCAAGCCAGTCTCTATGGCTACACCTTC. Translating gives CASSQASLYGYTF.

V and J are TRBV6-1 and TRBJ2-7; 11 nucleotides align to TRBD1. Per germline, CDR1 MNHNS and CDR2 SASEGT. This CDR3 has 15 amino acids. The V and J ends lost 5 bases and 6 bases, in that order; junction bases with no gene match: 9. The CDR3 DNA is TGTGCCAGCAGTTTCGAACCGGGACAGGGGGGCGAGCAGTACTTC. This sequence encodes CASSFEPGQGGEQYF.

This clone was detected a few times. This sequence joins TRBV10-2 and TRBJ2-7; tentatively, D is TRBD1 (5 bases). Germline loops: CDR1 WSHSY, CDR2 SAAADI. This CDR3 spans 12 amino acids. V lost 5 bases, J lost 7 bases, and 12 bases lay in between. The CDR3 DNA follows: TGCGCCAGCAGTACAGGCCCGAGAGAGCAGTACTTC. Amino acids: CASSTGPREQYF.

This rearrangement joins TRBV7-2 to TRBJ2-5; possible D gene TRBD2, 6 bases. Germline V gene lookup returns CDR1 SGHTA and CDR2 FQGNSA. The CDR3 has 15 amino acids. V was clipped by 1 base and J by 1 base, with 10 bases between them. CDR3 sequence: CASSLVSGSQETQYF. The CDR3 DNA reads as TGTGCCAGCAGCTTAGTTAGCGGCAGCCAAGAGACCCAGTACTTC.

In its sample, this clone was seen once. The chain employs TRBV7-3 and TRBJ1-2; D not resolved. V lost 4 bases and J lost 0, with 12 bases in between. Germline CDR1 SGHTA, CDR2 FQGTGA. This CDR3 comprises 15 residues. For the CDR3, the DNA is TGTGCCAGCAGCTATCGGGGAGGCTCTAACTATGGCTACACCTTC. It yields the protein CASSYRGGSNYGYTF.

The V and J genes are TRBV6-5 and TRBJ2-7; TRBD1 agrees at 7 bases. This CDR3 comprises 15 residues. The germline V gene has CDR1 MNHEY and CDR2 SVGAGI. J lost 0 bases, V lost 2 bases, and 4 bases had no gene match. The CDR3 is CASSYRGQFSYEQYF. DNA for the CDR3: TGTGCCAGCAGTTACCGGGGACAGTTCTCCTACGAGCAGTACTTC.

CDR3 loop: CASSLGRVATNEKLFF. The CDR3 DNA reads as TGTGCCAGCAGCTTGGGCAGGGTTGCAACTAATGAAAAACTGTTTTTT. The rearrangement uses TRBV5-8 and TRBJ1-4, with D maybe TRBD1 (5 bases). The ends were cut back, 0 bases at V and 0 bases at J, with 9 bases in the middle. The CDR3 contains 16 residues. CDR1 is SGHTS, CDR2 YDEGEE, per germline.

The chain carries TRBV27 and TRBJ2-5, with 9 bases aligning to TRBD1. V dropped 8 bases and J dropped 1; count of bases not matched to a gene: 8. Per germline, CDR1 MNHEY and CDR2 SMNVEV (reference sequence). The CDR3 loop spans 15 amino acids. The CDR3 DNA is TGTGCCAGCGGCCGACAGGGGGTCACCCAAGAGACCCAGTACTTC. Its translation: CASGRQGVTQETQYF.